This T cell receptor (beta chain) was captured in a study of T cells after yellow fever vaccination. Study-level information: SMART-Seq v4 Ultra Low Input prepared libraries from low-cell fractions. Study findings and constraints: Clonotypes shared by both compartments, CD4 and CD8, made up a small share.

About this clonotype itself: Its antigen is not identified.

V shed 5 bases and J shed 5 bases, with 7 bases lying between them. CDR1 SGHTA and CDR2 FQGNSA come from the germline V gene. This CDR3 is built from 12 residues. 5'RACE template switching generated TCR cDNA, adding a universal primer site and UMIs. TCRdb passed the 5' RACE reads through MiXCR, listing each CDR3 protein once. There are a few hundred thousand distinct CDR3 sequences in the sample; around 4.9% occur only once, and around 3.3% lies in the top ten. The chain carries TRBV7-2 and TRBJ1-5; D call uncertain. The source of this sequence is a man between 18 and 35 years old who received the YFV17D yellow fever vaccine. Sample: CD4+ T cells sorted from PBMCs, taken on the day of the yellow fever booster vaccination. The CDR3 region has the DNA TGTGCCAGCAGCGTCCATTATCAGCCCCAGCATTTT. Translated, it gives CASSVHYQPQHF.